These 21 T cell receptor beta chains came from one sample sequenced in a study of T cells in Graves' hyperthyroidism and ophthalmopathy. Amplified TCR beta CDR3 regions came from RNA transcripts. TCR CDR3 regions were first amplified by RT-PCR with HTBI primers. TCRdb re-derived calls from the multiplex PCR reads in MiXCR, one entry per CDR3 protein. Here the sample spans about 400,000 distinct CDR3 sequences, 15% to 19% being singletons. Sequencing input: blood. These receptors all stem from a woman between 18 and 29 years old with Graves' hyperthyroidism that later progressed to Graves' ophthalmopathy.

This clonotype has just one count. The junction departs from germline at one end; a sequencing error may be responsible. The rearrangement joins TRBV24-1 to TRBJ1-1; possible D gene TRBD1, 5 bases. The CDR3 has 12 residues. Germline lookup yields CDR1 KGHDR and CDR2 SFDVKD. CDR3 protein: CAPRTGGTEAFF. The CDR3 coding sequence is TGTGCCCCCAGGACCGGGGGCACTGAAGCTTTCTTT.

This clonotype was seen ten or more times. The chain carries TRBV7-8 and TRBJ1-1; D perhaps matches TRBD1 (6 bases). CDR3 length: 16 residues. Looked up from germline, CDR1 is SGHVS and CDR2 is FQNEAQ. Trimming cost V 5 bases and J 2 bases, with 18 bases left between them. DNA for the CDR3: TGTGCCAGCAGCCCTTCGGGGGGGGGACACAACACTGAAGCTTTCTTT. Protein sequence: CASSPSGGGHNTEAFF.

V is TRBV29-1 and J is TRBJ2-1; the match to TRBD2 covers 8 bases. Germline CDR1 reads SQVTM; CDR2 reads ANQGSEA. V lost 6 bases to trimming and J lost 4 bases; unmatched junction nucleotides: 5. The CDR3 covers 13 residues. The CDR3 loop is CSVTSARYNEQFF. DNA for the CDR3: TGCAGCGTGACTAGCGCTAGATACAATGAGCAGTTCTTC.

At least ten counts were recorded for this clonotype. The chain couples TRBV20-1 to TRBJ2-2, with 8 bases fitting TRBD2. Germline-derived CDR1 and CDR2 are DFQATT and SNEGSKA (reference sequence). V lost 6 bases to trimming and J lost 1 base; unmatched junction nucleotides: 4. CDR3 length: 14 amino acids. The CDR3, as DNA: TGCAGTGCCCGGAGCGGGGGGAACACCGGGGAGCTGTTTTTT. This translates into CSARSGGNTGELFF.

This CDR3 reads CASSYGAGGSRGETQYF. Here the CDR3 DNA reads TGTGCCAGCAGTTACGGGGCGGGCGGGAGCCGTGGGGAGACCCAGTACTTC. The chain carries TRBV6-5 and TRBJ2-5; 7 bases fit TRBD2. The CDR3 has 17 residues. CDR1 MNHEY and CDR2 SVGAGI come from the germline V gene. Trimming at V came to 2 bases and at J to 5 bases, leaving 14 bases not matched to a gene.

This clonotype was counted a few times. The rearrangement joins TRBV13 to TRBJ2-7, with 10 nucleotides matching TRBD2. Germline-derived CDR1 and CDR2 are PRHDT and FYEKMQ (reference sequence). The CDR3 covers 15 residues. J gave up 7 bases and V 0 bases, and 6 bases lay outside the gene matches. In DNA form, the CDR3 reads TGTGCCAGCAGCTTAGGGCTAGCGGGGGCCGAGGAGCAGTACTTC. Its protein product is CASSLGLAGAEEQYF. The full variable domain, in which reference TRBV13 and TRBJ2-7 provide the parts outside the CDR3, is AAGVIQSPRHLIKEKRETATLKCYPIPRHDTVYWYQQGPGQDPQFLISFYEKMQSDKGSIPDRFSAQQFSDYHSELNMSSLELGDSALYFCASSLGLAGAEEQYFGPGTRLTVT.

In its sample, this clonotype was seen many times. CDR3 sequence reads: CASSPEDSLTGELFF. CDR3 DNA sequence: TGTGCCAGCAGCCCCGAAGACAGCCTTACCGGGGAGCTGTTTTTT. The chain employs TRBV9 and TRBJ2-2; TRBD1 is a possible D gene (5 bases). V was shortened by 4 bases and J by 5 bases, with 15 bases between the two germline ends. The CDR3 spans 15 residues. CDR1 and CDR2 (germline): SGDLS, YYNGEE. The entire variable domain, with the rest obtained from reference TRBV9 and TRBJ2-2, is as follows: DSGVTQTPKHLITATGQRVTLRCSPRSGDLSVYWYQQSLDQGLQFLIQYYNGEERAKGNILERFSAQQFPDLHSELNLSSLELGDSALYFCASSPEDSLTGELFFGEGSRLTVL.

The rearrangement joins TRBV20-1 to TRBJ2-5; D unclear. Trimming removed 6 bases from V and 1 base from J, with 12 bases in between. CDR1 is DFQATT and CDR2 is SNEGSKA in the germline V gene (reference sequence). The CDR3 contains 13 residues. CDR3 DNA sequence: TGCAGTGCCAACGACTGGTCCCAAGAGACCCAGTACTTC. It encodes CSANDWSQETQYF.

This clonotype was seen at least ten times. This chain uses TRBV29-1 with TRBJ1-1, with 8 bases fitting TRBD1. J was trimmed by 5 bases and V by 1 base; bases with no gene match: 6. CDR1 SQVTM and CDR2 ANQGSEA come from the germline V gene. The CDR3 covers 14 residues. CDR3 residues: CSVEVPGQGTEAFF. The CDR3 nucleotides are TGCAGCGTTGAAGTCCCCGGACAGGGAACTGAAGCTTTCTTT.

Of note for this clonotype: A read error may explain this, as a much larger clone is one base away. The chain couples TRBV27 to TRBJ1-2, with 7 bases matching TRBD1. The CDR3 runs 13 residues. Germline loops: CDR1 MNHEY, CDR2 SMNVEV (reference sequence). The chain's CDR3 is CVSFDGTARGYTF. The CDR3 bases are TGTGTCAGTTTCGACGGGACAGCTCGTGGCTACACCTTC.

This clonotype was counted ten times or more. The chain uses TRBV28 and TRBJ1-2; 11 bases match TRBD1. Germline CDR1 reads MDHEN; CDR2 reads SYDVKM. Trimming took 5 bases from V and 5 from J; bases not matched to a gene: 10. CDR3 size: 16 residues. In nucleotides, the CDR3 is TGTGCCAGCAGTCCGGTCGGACAGGGGGCGGGGTATGGCTACACCTTC. Translation gives CASSPVGQGAGYGYTF.

This clonotype was seen only a few times. The chain employs TRBV7-9 and TRBJ2-3, with TRBD1 identical over 8 bases. The J segment lost 5 bases and the V segment lost 1 base, leaving 5 bases of the junction unmatched. The V gene's germline CDR1 is SEHNR and CDR2 FQNEAQ (reference sequence). The CDR3 consists of 15 residues. As DNA, the CDR3 is TGTGCCAGCAGCTTAGGGACAGGGATTATAGATACGCAGTATTTT. Its translation is CASSLGTGIIDTQYF. The whole variable domain, filled in from reference TRBV7-9 and TRBJ2-3, reads DTGVSQNPRHKITKRGQNVTFRCDPISEHNRLYWYRQTLGQGPEFLTYFQNEAQLEKSRLLSDRFSAERPKGSFSTLEIQRTEQGDSAMYLCASSLGTGIIDTQYFGPGTRLTVL.

This clonotype was seen at least ten times. This chain joins TRBV15 and TRBJ1-1; D uncertain. V lost 5 bases to trimming and J lost 1 base, with 8 bases between them. The CDR3 runs 13 residues. Germline CDR1 and CDR2: LNHNV and YYDKDF (reference sequence). The CDR3 nucleotides are TGTGCCACCAGCGACCGGGAGAACACTGAAGCTTTCTTT. Translated: CATSDRENTEAFF.

This clonotype showed up just a few times. V gene TRBV7-9 combines with J gene TRBJ2-5, with TRBD2 identical over 13 bases. Trimming took 5 bases from V and 2 from J; bases not matched to a gene: 5. This CDR3 contains 16 residues. Germline CDR1 SEHNR, CDR2 FQNEAQ (reference sequence). The CDR3 loop reads CASSRTSGGPQETQYF. The DNA for the CDR3 is TGTGCCAGCAGCCGGACTAGCGGGGGCCCACAAGAGACCCAGTACTTC.

This clonotype has more than one count but fewer than ten. This chain uses TRBV19 with TRBJ2-7, with D tentatively TRBD1 (5 bases). V was clipped by 3 bases and J by 1 base, with 13 bases between them. Germline V gives CDR1 LNHDA, CDR2 SQIVND (reference sequence). The CDR3 has 15 residues. This CDR3 reads CASSMFPGPSYEQYF. CDR3 sequence (DNA): TGTGCCAGTAGTATGTTCCCAGGGCCGTCCTACGAGCAGTACTTC.

This clonotype was picked up many times. In DNA form, the CDR3 reads TGCAGTGCGAAGGTCCGAACCATCGGAGAAGCTTTCTTT. It translates to CSAKVRTIGEAFF. The genes are TRBV20-1 and TRBJ1-1; unclear D gene. Germline loops: CDR1 DFQATT, CDR2 SNEGSKA (reference sequence). The CDR3 loop spans 13 amino acids. V was cut by 6 bases and J by 8 bases, with 19 bases left in between.

The chain employs TRBV6-1 and TRBJ2-7; TRBD1 matches at 8 bases. Unmatched junction bases numbered 6, after V lost 0 bases and J lost 2 bases. CDR1 is MNHNS and CDR2 is SASEGT in the germline V gene. The CDR3 totals 16 residues. The CDR3 here is CASSEAGRGRTYEQYF. The CDR3 DNA sequence: TGTGCCAGCAGTGAAGCAGGCAGGGGGCGAACCTACGAGCAGTACTTC.

This clonotype occurred many times. This chain links TRBV29-1 with TRBJ2-7, with 10 bases lining up with TRBD1. This CDR3 spans 14 amino acids. CDR1 and CDR2 (germline): SQVTM, ANQGSEA. The V segment lost 3 bases and the J segment 4 bases; nucleotides outside the gene matches: 6. The chain's CDR3 is CSVDGQGEQYEQYF. The CDR3 DNA sequence: TGCAGCGTTGATGGACAGGGGGAGCAGTACGAGCAGTACTTC.

This clonotype was detected only a few times. The chain combines TRBV7-3 with TRBJ1-6, with 7 bases lining up with TRBD1. The germline CDR1 and CDR2 sequences are SGHTA and FQGTGA. The V and J ends lost 3 bases and 7 bases, in that order; junction bases with no gene match: 0. The CDR3 runs to 13 residues. In nucleotides, the CDR3 is TGTGCCAGCAGCTTGGGACAGAATTCACCCCTCCACTTT. Translated: CASSLGQNSPLHF. Based on the CDR3 plus reference TRBV7-3 and TRBJ1-6, the full variable domain is GAGVSQTPSNKVTEKGKYVELRCDPISGHTALYWYRQSLGQGPEFLIYFQGTGAADDSGLPNDRFFAVRPEGSVSTLKIQRTERGDSAVYLCASSLGQNSPLHFGNGTRLTVT.

In regard to this clonotype: This may come from a read error, since a much larger clone is one base off. CDR3 region: CASSPTSSGANVLAF. DNA of the CDR3: TGTGCCAGCAGTCCCACCTCCTCTGGGGCCAACGTCCTGGCTTTC. V gene TRBV27 combines with J gene TRBJ2-6, with a possible D match to TRBD1 (5 bases). Germline V gene lookup returns CDR1 MNHEY and CDR2 SMNVEV (reference sequence). This CDR3 spans 15 amino acids. Full variable domain (remainder filled in from reference TRBV27 and TRBJ2-6): EAQVTQNPRYLITVTGKKLTVTCSQNMNHEYMSWYRQDPGLGLRQIYYSMNVEVTDKGDVPEGYKVSRKEKRNFPLILESPSPNQTSLYFCASSPTSSGANVLAFGAGSRLTVL.

The chain recombines TRBV25-1 with TRBJ2-5, with 10 bases aligning to TRBD2. Per the germline V gene, CDR1 is MGHDK and CDR2 is SYGVNS. The CDR3 is made up of 15 amino acids. With 3 bases clipped from V and 2 bases from J, the junction kept 3 bases outside the gene matches. The CDR3 DNA is TGTGCCAGCAGTGAGCTAGCGGGAGTGCAAGAGACCCAGTACTTC. Translating gives CASSELAGVQETQYF.